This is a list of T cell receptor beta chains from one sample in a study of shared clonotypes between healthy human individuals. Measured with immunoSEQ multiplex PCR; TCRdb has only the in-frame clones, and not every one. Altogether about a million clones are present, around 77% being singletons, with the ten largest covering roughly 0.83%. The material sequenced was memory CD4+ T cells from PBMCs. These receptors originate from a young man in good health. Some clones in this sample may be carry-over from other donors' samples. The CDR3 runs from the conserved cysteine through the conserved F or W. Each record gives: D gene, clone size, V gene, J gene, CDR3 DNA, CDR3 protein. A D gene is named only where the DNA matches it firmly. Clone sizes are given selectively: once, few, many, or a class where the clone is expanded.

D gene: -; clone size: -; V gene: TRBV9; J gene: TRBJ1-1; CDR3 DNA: TGTGCCAGCAGCGTAGAGGGGGACACTGAAGCTTTCTTT; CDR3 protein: CASSVEGDTEAFF
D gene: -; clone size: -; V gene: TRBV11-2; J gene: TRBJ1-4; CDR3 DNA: TGTGCCAGCAGCTTAGTGGGGCTCAGTAATGAAAAACTGTTTTTT; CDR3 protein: CASSLVGLSNEKLFF
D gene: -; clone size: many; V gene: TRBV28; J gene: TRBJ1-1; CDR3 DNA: TGTGCCAGCAGGCAACAGGGGAACACTGAAGCTTTCTTT; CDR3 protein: CASRQQGNTEAFF
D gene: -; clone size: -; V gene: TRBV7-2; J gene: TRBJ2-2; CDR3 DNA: TGTGCCAGCAGCCGATACGGCAGGGGCGGGAACACCGGGGAGCTGTTTTTT; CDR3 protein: CASSRYGRGGNTGELFF
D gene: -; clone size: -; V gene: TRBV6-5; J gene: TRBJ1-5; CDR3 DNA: TGTGCCAGCAGTTACGGGGGCGCAGGCAATCAGCCCCAGCATTTT; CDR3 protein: CASSYGGAGNQPQHF
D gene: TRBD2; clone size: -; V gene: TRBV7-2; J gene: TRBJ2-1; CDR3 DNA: TGTGCCAGCAGCTTAGTAGGGTTAGCGGGCTACAATGAGCAGTTCTTC; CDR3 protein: CASSLVGLAGYNEQFF
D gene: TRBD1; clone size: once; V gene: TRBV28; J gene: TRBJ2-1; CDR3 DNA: TGTGCCAGCAGTGGGGACGGGACAGGGGGCCACAATGAGCAGTTCTTC; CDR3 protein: CASSGDGTGGHNEQFF
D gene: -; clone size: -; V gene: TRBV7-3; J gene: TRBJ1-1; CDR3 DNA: TGTGCCAGCAGCTTGAATAGGGGGAGGACTGAAGCTTTCTTT; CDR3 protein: CASSLNRGRTEAFF
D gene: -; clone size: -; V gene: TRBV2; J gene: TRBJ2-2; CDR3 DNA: TGTGCCTCAAGAGAACGGGCCGGGGAGCTGTTTTTT; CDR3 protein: CASRERAGELFF
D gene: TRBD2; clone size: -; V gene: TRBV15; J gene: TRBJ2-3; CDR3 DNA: TGTGCCACCAGCAGAAGAGCGGGAGGTCCCACAGATACGCAGTATTTT; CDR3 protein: CATSRRAGGPTDTQYF
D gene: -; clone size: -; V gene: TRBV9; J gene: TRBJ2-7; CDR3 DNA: TGTGCCAGCAGCGTAGTGGCCAGCTCCTACGAGCAGTACTTC; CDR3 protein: CASSVVASSYEQYF
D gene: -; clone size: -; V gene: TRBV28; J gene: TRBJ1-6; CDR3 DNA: TGTGCCAGCAGTTTAGCCAGGACAGCCCCAAATTCACCCCTCCACTTT; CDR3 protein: CASSLARTAPNSPLHF
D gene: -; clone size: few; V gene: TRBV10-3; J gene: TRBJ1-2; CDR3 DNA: TGTGCCATCAGTGACAACAGCTGGGGCTACACCTTC; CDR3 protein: CAISDNSWGYTF
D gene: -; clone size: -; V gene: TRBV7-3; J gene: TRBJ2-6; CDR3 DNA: TGTGCCAGCAGCTTAACTCCGGGGCCGGCGGCCAACGTCCTGACTTTC; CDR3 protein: CASSLTPGPAANVLTF
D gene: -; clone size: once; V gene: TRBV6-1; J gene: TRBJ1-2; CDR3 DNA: TGTGCCAGCAGTGTGCAGGGGTTGGACGGCTACACCTTC; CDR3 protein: CASSVQGLDGYTF
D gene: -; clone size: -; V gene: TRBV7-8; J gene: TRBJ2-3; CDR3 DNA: TGTGCCAGCAGCTCCGGGTCTTACTTTAGCACAGATACGCAGTATTTT; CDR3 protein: CASSSGSYFSTDTQYF
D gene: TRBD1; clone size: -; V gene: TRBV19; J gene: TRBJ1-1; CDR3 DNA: TGTGCCAGCTTTGGAGACAGGGGGACTCAGAACACTGAAGCTTTCTTT; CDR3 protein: CASFGDRGTQNTEAFF
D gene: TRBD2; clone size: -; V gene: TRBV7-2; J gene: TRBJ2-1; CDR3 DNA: TGTGCCAGCAGCGTCCCAGCCCTAGCGGGGCACTCCTACAATGAGCAGTTCTTC; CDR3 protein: CASSVPALAGHSYNEQFF
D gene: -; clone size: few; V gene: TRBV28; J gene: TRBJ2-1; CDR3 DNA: TGTGCCAGCAGTTCTCTCAGCGGTTCGAAGAACAATGAGCAGTTCTTC; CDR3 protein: CASSSLSGSKNNEQFF
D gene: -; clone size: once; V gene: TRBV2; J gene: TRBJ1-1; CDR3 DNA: TGTGCCAGCAGTGATCAGGGGCAGGCCACTGAAGCTTTCTTT; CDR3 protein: CASSDQGQATEAFF
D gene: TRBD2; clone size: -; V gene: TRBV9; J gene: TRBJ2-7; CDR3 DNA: TGTGCCAGCAGCCCCTCAGTAGCGGGAGGGTTCTACGAGCAGTACTTC; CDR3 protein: CASSPSVAGGFYEQYF
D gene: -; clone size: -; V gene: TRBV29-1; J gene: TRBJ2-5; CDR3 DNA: TGCAGCGCCTATTCTAGGGCCTGGGAGACCCAGTACTTC; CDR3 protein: CSAYSRAWETQYF
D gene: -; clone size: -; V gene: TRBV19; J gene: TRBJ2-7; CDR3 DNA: TGTGCCAGTAGTATCTACGGAAACTACGGGCAGTACTTC; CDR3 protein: CASSIYGNYGQYF
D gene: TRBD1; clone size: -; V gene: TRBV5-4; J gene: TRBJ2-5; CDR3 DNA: TGTGCCAGCAGCTCGGGACAGAGAGAGACCCAGTACTTC; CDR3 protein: CASSSGQRETQYF
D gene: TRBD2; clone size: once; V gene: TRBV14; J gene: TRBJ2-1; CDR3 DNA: TGTGCCAGCAGCCAAGATATGGCGGGAGGCCCCAAAGGGCAGTTCTTC; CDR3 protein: CASSQDMAGGPKGQFF
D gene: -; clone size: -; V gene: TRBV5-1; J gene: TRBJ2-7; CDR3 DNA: TGCGCCAGCAGCTCCGAGACCCGAGGGGGCGAGCAGTACTTC; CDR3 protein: CASSSETRGGEQYF
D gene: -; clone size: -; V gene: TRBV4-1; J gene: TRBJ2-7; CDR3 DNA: TGCGCCAGCAGCCCCGGCAGCTACGAGCAGTACTTC; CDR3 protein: CASSPGSYEQYF
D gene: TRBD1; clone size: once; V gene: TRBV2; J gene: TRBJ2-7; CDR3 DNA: TGTGCCAGCAACGAAGGACAGGGGGTTAACGAGCAGTACTTC; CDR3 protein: CASNEGQGVNEQYF
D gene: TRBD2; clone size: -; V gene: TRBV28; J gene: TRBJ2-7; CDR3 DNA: TGTGCCAGCAGTCTTCCGGGACTAGCACACTACGAGCAGTACTTC; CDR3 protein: CASSLPGLAHYEQYF
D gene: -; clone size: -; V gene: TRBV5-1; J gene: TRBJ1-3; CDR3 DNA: TGCGCCAGCAGCTTGGGAGGATTTACGTCTGGAAACACCATATATTTT; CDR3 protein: CASSLGGFTSGNTIYF
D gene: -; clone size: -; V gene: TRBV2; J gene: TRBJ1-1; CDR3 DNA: TGTGCCAGCAGAGCGGGTATGAACACTGAAGCTTTCTTT; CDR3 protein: CASRAGMNTEAFF
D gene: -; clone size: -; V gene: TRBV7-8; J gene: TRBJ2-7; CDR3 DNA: TGTGCCAGCAGCTTAAGCGGAACCTACGAGCAGTACTTC; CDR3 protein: CASSLSGTYEQYF
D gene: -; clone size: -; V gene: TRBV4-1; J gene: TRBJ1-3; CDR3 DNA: TGCGCCAGCAGCCAACAGGTTACAAACTCTGGAAACACCATATATTTT; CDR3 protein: CASSQQVTNSGNTIYF
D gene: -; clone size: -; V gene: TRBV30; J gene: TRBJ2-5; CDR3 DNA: TGTGCCTGGAGTCCGCTCAAAGGGACCCTTAACTTC; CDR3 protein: CAWSPLKGTLNF
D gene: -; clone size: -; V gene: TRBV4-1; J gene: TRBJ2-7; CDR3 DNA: TGCGCCAGCAGCCAAGATGGGGGCAAGAGCTCGGGCCCCTACGAGCAGTACTTC; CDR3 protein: CASSQDGGKSSGPYEQYF
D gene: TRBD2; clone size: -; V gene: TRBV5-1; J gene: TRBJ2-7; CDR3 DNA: TGCGCCAGCAGACTCCGACCGGGGACTAGCGGGTACTACGAGCAGTACTTC; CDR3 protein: CASRLRPGTSGYYEQYF
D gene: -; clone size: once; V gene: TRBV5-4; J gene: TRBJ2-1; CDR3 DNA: TGTGCCAGCAGCCTTCGGGCAGCAAACGAGCAGTTCTTC; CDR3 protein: CASSLRAANEQFF
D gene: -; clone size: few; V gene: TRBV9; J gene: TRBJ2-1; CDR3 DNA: TGTGCCAGCACCCCCGGGAGTTGGGGGAATGAGCAGTTCTTC; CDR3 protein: CASTPGSWGNEQFF
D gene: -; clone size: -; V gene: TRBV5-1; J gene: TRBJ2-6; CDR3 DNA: TGCGCCAGCAGCTGGGTTGAAGGCTCTGGGGCCAACGTCCTGACTTTC; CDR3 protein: CASSWVEGSGANVLTF
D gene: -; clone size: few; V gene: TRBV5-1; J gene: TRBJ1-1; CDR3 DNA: TGCGCCAGCACGCTGAACGGATTGAACACTGAAGCTTTCTTT; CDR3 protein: CASTLNGLNTEAFF
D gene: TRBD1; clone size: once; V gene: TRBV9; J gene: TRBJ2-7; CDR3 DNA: TGTGCCAGCAGCCCCGGGACAGGGCAGTACGAGCAGTACTTC; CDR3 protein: CASSPGTGQYEQYF